The 29 T cell receptor beta chains presented below share a single source sample, sequenced in a study of shared clonotypes between healthy human individuals. Measured with immunoSEQ multiplex PCR; TCRdb has only the in-frame clones, and not every one. Among millions of clones listed, roughly 96% were seen once. The sequencing input was naive CD4+ T cells sorted from blood. The sample's subset: CD45RA+ positively selected. The source of these receptors is a man between 18 and 29 years old in good health.

J is TRBJ1-1 and V is TRBV28, with D perhaps TRBD1 (6 bases). The CDR3 runs 16 residues. V was shortened by 5 bases and J by 3 bases, with 19 bases between the two germline ends. The germline V gene has CDR1 MDHEN and CDR2 SYDVKM. The DNA for the CDR3 is TGTGCCAGCAGTATGTTGGCAGGGGACATCCACACTGAAGCTTTCTTT. Translated, it gives CASSMLAGDIHTEAFF. The complete variable domain, with remaining parts taken from reference TRBV28 and TRBJ1-1, reads DVKVTQSSRYLVKRTGEKVFLECVQDMDHENMFWYRQDPGLGLRLIYFSYDVKMKEKGDIPEGYSVSREKKERFSLILESASTNQTSMYLCASSMLAGDIHTEAFFGQGTRLTVV.

For this clone: This likely comes from a read error, as the CDR3 has no conserved phenylalanine or tryptophan at its end. Because the CDR3's place on the DNA is in doubt, the DNA is left out and the CDR3 is given as listed by TCRdb. This chain connects TRBV7-2 to TRBJ1-2; the table's D gene call, TRBD1, was not cross checked with the DNA. Looked up from germline, CDR1 is SGHTA and CDR2 is FQGNSA. Counting both end residues, the CDR3 totals 13 amino acids. CDR3 sequence: CASSPRMTGPLSV.

The chain links TRBV18 to TRBJ2-5; no clear D gene. Germline values: CDR1 KGHSH, CDR2 LQKENI. This CDR3 region has 14 residues. The V end was cut by 2 bases, the J end by 2 bases, with 9 bases between. CDR3 in DNA: TGTGCCAGCTCACCAGGTTTCCAGCAAGAGACCCAGTACTTC. The encoded protein is CASSPGFQQETQYF.

V usage is TRBV6-1 and J usage is TRBJ2-3; no firm D call. V lost 0 bases to trimming and J lost 0 bases, with 16 bases between them. CDR1 is MNHNS and CDR2 is SASEGT in the germline V gene. This CDR3 comprises 18 residues. The CDR3 here is CASSEAGWQLFSTDTQYF. DNA for the CDR3: TGTGCCAGCAGTGAAGCGGGTTGGCAGCTTTTTAGCACAGATACGCAGTATTTT.

J is TRBJ1-2 and V is TRBV25-1, with D hard to call. Trimming shortened V by 3 bases and J by 2 bases, and 10 bases separated the two germline ends. Per the germline V gene, CDR1 is MGHDK and CDR2 is SYGVNS. The CDR3 contains 14 residues. The CDR3 loop is CASSDISRNYGYTF. CDR3 coding DNA: TGTGCCAGCAGTGACATCAGCCGCAACTATGGCTACACCTTC.

A note on this clone: Germline and junction disagree at one end, which may indicate a read error. V usage is TRBV7-7 and J usage is TRBJ2-2; TRBD2 matches 11 bases. Germline CDR1 and CDR2: SSHAT and FNYEAQ (reference sequence). CDR3 size: 15 residues. The CDR3 coding sequence is TGTGCTAGCAGCACATCTAGCGGGGGGTCCGGGGAGCTGTTTTTT. It codes for CASSTSSGGSGELFF.

This clone has a single count. The chain is built from TRBV6-6 and TRBJ1-5; D is uncertain. Germline V gives CDR1 MNHNY, CDR2 SVGAGI (reference sequence). V gave up 6 bases and J gave up 5 bases, with 14 bases separating them. The CDR3 length is 14 residues. CDR3 region: CASSHNEEYQPQHF. The CDR3 DNA is TGTGCCAGCAGCCACAACGAGGAGTATCAGCCCCAGCATTTT.

The chain combines TRBV30 with TRBJ1-4; D is unclear. CDR3 size: 14 residues. Germline loops: CDR1 GTSNPN, CDR2 SVGIG (reference sequence). The V end was cut by 2 bases, the J end by 3 bases, with 10 bases between. The CDR3 coding sequence is TGTGCCTGGAGTAGGGCTCTGCCTAATGAAAAACTGTTTTTT. It yields the protein CAWSRALPNEKLFF.

This chain connects TRBV19 to TRBJ1-5; D unclear. The germline V and J ends were trimmed by 5 bases and 2 bases, with 7 bases remaining between them. The CDR3 contains 13 residues. CDR1 is LNHDA, CDR2 SQIVND, per germline (reference sequence). As DNA, the CDR3 is TGTGCCAGTAGTGGGGAGGGCAATCAGCCCCAGCATTTT. Amino acid sequence: CASSGEGNQPQHF.

The V and J genes are TRBV6-5 and TRBJ1-2; 7 bases are a match to TRBD1. The CDR3 has 14 amino acids. J lost 3 bases, V lost 2 bases, and 3 bases had no gene match. Germline values: CDR1 MNHEY, CDR2 SVGAGI. The CDR3 loop is CASSYKGADYGYTF. In DNA, the CDR3 is TGTGCCAGCAGTTACAAGGGGGCAGACTATGGCTACACCTTC.

In DNA form, the CDR3 reads TGTGCCTGGACAGGGGTCTCTGGAAACACCATATATTTT. It encodes CAWTGVSGNTIYF. The gene calls are TRBV30 and TRBJ1-3; weak D call: TRBD1 (6 bases). Germline V CDR1 and CDR2: GTSNPN, SVGIG (reference sequence). V was pared by 4 bases and J by 0 bases, with 7 bases between. The CDR3 is made up of 13 amino acids.

This clone was recorded only once. The rearrangement joins TRBV9 to TRBJ2-3; the D gene could be TRBD1 or TRBD2 (5 bases each). The CDR3 spans 15 residues. The V end was cut by 0 bases, the J end by 4 bases, with 12 bases between. From germline, CDR1 is SGDLS and CDR2 YYNGEE. CDR3 loop: CASSVVDVGADTQYF. For the CDR3, the DNA is TGTGCCAGCAGCGTAGTAGATGTGGGGGCAGATACGCAGTATTTT.

This clone was detected once. The chain has TRBV6-5 and TRBJ2-5, with D perhaps TRBD1 or TRBD2 (5 bases each). Trimming left V 3 bases short and J 3 bases short, with 14 bases between. This CDR3 region has 15 residues. Germline V gives CDR1 MNHEY, CDR2 SVGAGI. CDR3 in amino acids: CASSYRDGAKETQYF. For the CDR3, the DNA is TGTGCCAGCAGTTATCGGGACGGAGCAAAAGAGACCCAGTACTTC.

This rearrangement joins TRBV6-4 to TRBJ2-3; TRBD1 might be the D (6 bases). Germline V lookup: CDR1 MRHNA, CDR2 SNTAGT. The length of the CDR3 is 14 residues. The germline V and J ends were trimmed by 8 bases and 0 bases, with 12 bases remaining between them. Here the CDR3 reads CASPTGASTDTQYF. The CDR3 DNA follows: TGTGCCAGCCCGACAGGAGCTAGCACAGATACGCAGTATTTT.

The rearrangement uses TRBV6-4 and TRBJ2-7; D not certain. Trimming removed 2 bases at V and 3 bases at J, with 8 bases between. The CDR3 extends over 13 amino acids. In germline, CDR1 is MRHNA, CDR2 SNTAGT. CDR3 in DNA: TGTGCCAGCAGTGACCTGAGTTTCTACGAGCAGTACTTC. Encoded protein: CASSDLSFYEQYF.

The J gene is TRBJ1-2, the V gene TRBV7-9, with D possibly TRBD1 on 6 matching bases. This CDR3 comprises 14 residues. V lost 5 bases and J 2 bases, leaving 12 bases between the germline ends. CDR1 is SEHNR, CDR2 FQNEAQ, per germline (reference sequence). The CDR3 protein is CASSKSTGNYGYTF. CDR3 sequence (DNA): TGTGCCAGCAGCAAAAGTACAGGGAACTATGGCTACACCTTC.

Turning to this clone: This same CDR3 is encoded by further DNA sequences in the sample. The chain combines TRBV9 with TRBJ2-3; TRBD2 agrees at 11 bases. CDR1 is SGDLS, CDR2 YYNGEE, per germline. The CDR3 runs to 15 residues. The V and J ends lost 2 bases and 3 bases, in that order; junction bases with no gene match: 2. The CDR3 DNA sequence: TGTGCCAGCAGCGTCTCTAGCGGGAGGACAGATACGCAGTATTTT. Translation: CASSVSSGRTDTQYF.

With regard to this clone: This sample also contains other DNA sequences that code for the same CDR3. The CDR3 region is CASRPAGSNQPQHF. The CDR3 nucleotides are TGTGCCAGCAGGCCTGCGGGGTCTAATCAGCCCCAGCATTTT. The rearrangement joins TRBV6-5 to TRBJ1-5; D unclear. Germline V lookup: CDR1 MNHEY, CDR2 SVGAGI. V was cut by 6 bases and J by 4 bases, with 13 bases left in between. The CDR3 consists of 14 residues.

This chain uses TRBV28 with TRBJ2-7, with TRBD1 identical over 7 bases. Germline trimming cut 6 bases from V and 2 bases from J; bases unmatched to any gene: 7. Germline V gives CDR1 MDHEN, CDR2 SYDVKM. The CDR3 consists of 14 residues. CDR3 nucleotide sequence: TGTGCCAGCAGAAAAAGACAGGGAACCTACGAGCAGTACTTC. The encoded protein is CASRKRQGTYEQYF.

V usage is TRBV2 and J usage is TRBJ2-1, with 9 positions matching TRBD2. The trim removed 6 bases at V and 8 bases at J, leaving 8 bases unmatched. This CDR3 is built from 14 residues. Germline V CDR1 and CDR2: SNHLY, FYNNEI. The DNA for the CDR3 is TGTGCCAGCAGACCGATCTCTAGCGGGGATGAGCAGTTCTTC. It specifies CASRPISSGDEQFF.

The chain combines TRBV6-5 with TRBJ1-3, with D unclear. Germline V gene sequence: CDR1 MNHEY, CDR2 SVGAGI. The CDR3 runs to 16 residues. Trimming took off 0 bases at V and 0 bases at J, with 9 bases between the two ends. CDR3 bases: TGTGCCAGCAGTTACTCGAGCCTCGACTCTGGAAACACCATATATTTT. It encodes CASSYSSLDSGNTIYF.

V is TRBV19 and J is TRBJ2-7; 11 nucleotides align to TRBD2. Germline trimming cut 6 bases from V and 1 base from J; bases unmatched to any gene: 11. The CDR3 covers 17 residues. Germline V lookup: CDR1 LNHDA, CDR2 SQIVND (reference sequence). In DNA form, the CDR3 reads TGTGCCAGTAGAAGAACACTACTAGCGGGGGATTCCTACGAGCAGTACTTC. It encodes CASRRTLLAGDSYEQYF.

This clone was observed a single time. This sample also contains other DNA sequences that code for the same CDR3. The rearrangement uses TRBV7-9 and TRBJ2-7; 8 nucleotides align to TRBD1. CDR1 SEHNR and CDR2 FQNEAQ come from the germline V gene (reference sequence). The CDR3 loop spans 12 amino acids. V trimming: 9 bases; J trimming: 2 bases; junction bases outside the gene matches: 3. The CDR3 DNA follows: TGTGCCAGTGGACAGGGAACCTACGAGCAGTACTTC. Amino acid sequence: CASGQGTYEQYF.

The gene calls are TRBV6-6 and TRBJ1-2; D might be TRBD1 (5 bases). Between the trimmed V and J ends, which lost 5 bases and 7 bases, there was a span of 11 bases. CDR1 is MNHNY and CDR2 is SVGAGI in the germline V gene (reference sequence). The CDR3 extends over 12 amino acids. The chain's CDR3 is CASSTQGGGYTF. The CDR3 coding sequence is TGTGCCAGCAGTACTCAGGGAGGTGGCTACACCTTC.

V usage is TRBV4-3 and J usage is TRBJ2-3; a weak D match, TRBD1 (5 bases). Germline CDR1 reads LGHNA; CDR2 reads YSLEER. The V gene lost 3 bases and the J gene lost 3 bases, with 10 bases spanning the gap. The CDR3 sequence is 14 residues long. This CDR3 reads CASSQTDETDTQYF. CDR3 nucleotide sequence: TGCGCCAGCAGCCAGACAGACGAGACAGATACGCAGTATTTT.

This chain uses TRBV19 with TRBJ2-1; 12 bases fit TRBD1. Germline CDR1 LNHDA, CDR2 SQIVND (reference sequence). The CDR3 is 17 residues long. V was pared by 5 bases and J by 8 bases, with 13 bases of the junction left unmatched. The DNA of the CDR3 is TGTGCCAGTAGTTCACCCCCCGGGACAGGGGGCTATGATGAGCAGTTCTTC. This translates into CASSSPPGTGGYDEQFF.

This rearrangement joins TRBV7-2 to TRBJ1-1, with TRBD1 as a possible D gene (6 bases). The CDR3 has 11 residues. The germline V gene encodes CDR1 SGHTA and CDR2 FQGNSA. V lost 5 bases and J lost 10, with 11 bases in between. CDR3 amino acids: CASSQGIAAFF. For the CDR3, the DNA is TGTGCCAGCAGCCAGGGGATTGCAGCTTTCTTT.

The chain recombines TRBV5-1 with TRBJ1-1; possible D gene TRBD1, 6 bases. This CDR3 region has 15 residues. Germline assignment: CDR1 SGHRS and CDR2 YFSETQ. V lost 4 bases and J lost 0, with 13 bases in between. This CDR3 is CASSVGWDMNTEAFF. The CDR3 bases are TGCGCCAGCAGCGTAGGCTGGGACATGAACACTGAAGCTTTCTTT. Full variable domain (remainder filled in from reference TRBV5-1 and TRBJ1-1): KAGVTQTPRYLIKTRGQQVTLSCSPISGHRSVSWYQQTPGQGLQFLFEYFSETQRNKGNFPGRFSGRQFSNSRSEMNVSTLELGDSALYLCASSVGWDMNTEAFFGQGTRLTVV.

This sequence joins TRBV10-1 and TRBJ2-6; possibly TRBD1 for D (5 bases). The CDR3 is made up of 15 amino acids. Trimming took off 3 bases at V and 2 bases at J, with 8 bases between the two ends. Germline V CDR1 and CDR2: WNHNN, SYGVQD (reference sequence). CDR3 sequence (DNA): TGCGCCAGCAGTGAAGGGGTAACTGGGGCCAACGTCCTGACTTTC. It yields the protein CASSEGVTGANVLTF.